Detailed here is one T cell receptor beta chain. The antigen remains undetermined. The sample is drawn from a study of cytomegalovirus exposure and HLA in healthy donors. Whole-study results and caveats: In a later analysis, at a false discovery rate of 0.05, some 17,000 TCR beta sequences were associated with HLA alleles.

V lost 10 bases and J lost 4, with 14 bases in between. Per the germline V gene, CDR1 is MNHNS and CDR2 is SASEGT. The CDR3 consists of 13 residues. Primers for the PCR totalled 60 Vbeta and 13 Jbeta. TCRdb keeps only in-frame clones here, not all; method: immunoSEQ multiplex PCR. The sample consists of 120,000 or so clones, roughly 80% of them appearing once. The receptor was isolated from a man aged 18-30 years in good health and CMV-seropositive. The rearrangement joins TRBV6-1 to TRBJ2-1, with TRBD2 as a possible D gene (7 bases). The sample was PBMCs. The CDR3: CAIRGGGYNEQFF. CDR3 nucleotides: TGTGCCATTCGCGGGGGCGGGTACAATGAGCAGTTCTTC.